This T cell receptor (beta chain) was identified in a study of cytomegalovirus exposure and HLA in healthy donors. Primers for the PCR totalled 60 Vbeta and 13 Jbeta. The table came from immunoSEQ multiplex PCR; TCRdb's copy has only in-frame clones and leaves some out. This sample has under 150,000 clones, with 82% found just once. CDR1 MNHEY and CDR2 SMNVEV come from the germline V gene (reference sequence). The CDR3 is 15 amino acids. Trimming left V 3 bases short and J 2 bases short, with 14 bases between. Study-level findings and limits: Researchers left out some V segments, among them TRBV6-2 and TRBV6-3, as indistinguishable. Researchers reported in a later analysis that a missense DCLRE1C variant was tied to TCR beta V- and J-gene trimming.

As regards this clone: Its antigen is not known.

This TCR was sampled from a male donor in good health and CMV-seronegative. The sequenced material came from PBMCs. V and J are TRBV27 and TRBJ2-7; weak D call: TRBD2 (5 bases). CDR3 DNA sequence: TGTGCCAGCAGTTTTTTGGGAGATGGAGCCTACGAGCAGTACTTC. It is translated as CASSFLGDGAYEQYF.